These 8 T cell receptor beta chains were sequenced from one sample in a study of blood T cell repertoires in COVID-19. Sequenced by immunoSEQ multiplex PCR; TCRdb stores in-frame clones only, minus some. The sample yields 250,000 to 350,000 clones, almost 90% seen once. Sequenced sample: peripheral blood. These receptors originate from a woman aged 25 to 39 with COVID-19, enrolled during active disease.

The V and J genes are TRBV7-8 and TRBJ1-1, with TRBD1 matching over 7 bases. CDR1 and CDR2 (germline): SGHVS, FQNEAQ. J gave up 4 bases and V 2 bases, and 1 base lay outside the gene matches. The CDR3 has 13 residues. CDR3: CASSLTGVTEAFF. As DNA, the CDR3 is TGTGCCAGCAGCTTAACAGGGGTCACTGAAGCTTTCTTT. Variable domain in full (rest from reference TRBV7-8 and TRBJ1-1): GAGVSQSPRYKVAKRGQDVALRCDPISGHVSLFWYQQALGQGPEFLTYFQNEAQLDKSGLPSDRFFAERPEGSVSTLKIQRTQQEDSAVYLCASSLTGVTEAFFGQGTRLTVV.

V gene TRBV18 combines with J gene TRBJ2-7; TRBD2 matches at 13 bases. The CDR3 is 15 residues long. Germline CDR1 is KGHSH and CDR2 is LQKENI. The J segment lost 6 bases and the V segment lost 6 bases, leaving 8 bases of the junction unmatched. DNA of the CDR3: TGTGCCAGCTCGCCGCCGGGACTAGCGGGACTCGAGCAGTACTTC. Translating gives CASSPPGLAGLEQYF. The complete variable domain, with remaining parts taken from reference TRBV18 and TRBJ2-7, reads NAGVMQNPRHLVRRRGQEARLRCSPMKGHSHVYWYRQLPEEGLKFMVYLQKENIIDESGMPKERFSAEFPKEGPSILRIQQVVRGDSAAYFCASSPPGLAGLEQYFGPGTRLTVT.

This chain joins TRBV27 and TRBJ2-4; D gene uncertain. The CDR3 runs to 15 residues. V lost 4 bases and J lost 3, with 13 bases in between. Germline CDR1 is MNHEY and CDR2 is SMNVEV (reference sequence). The CDR3 reads CASSSPKNNKNIQYF. CDR3 in DNA: TGTGCCAGCAGTTCGCCGAAGAACAACAAAAACATTCAGTACTTC.

This chain links TRBV18 with TRBJ2-4, with D unresolved. This CDR3 has 14 amino acids. Per germline, CDR1 KGHSH and CDR2 LQKENI. Trimming pared 4 bases from V and 6 bases from J, leaving 13 bases between. The CDR3 loop reads CASSLDSSGNIQYF. The CDR3, as DNA: TGTGCCAGCTCACTCGACTCCTCGGGAAACATTCAGTACTTC. Looking up the rest from reference TRBV18 and TRBJ2-4 gives the full variable domain: NAGVMQNPRHLVRRRGQEARLRCSPMKGHSHVYWYRQLPEEGLKFMVYLQKENIIDESGMPKERFSAEFPKEGPSILRIQQVVRGDSAAYFCASSLDSSGNIQYFGAGTRLSVL.

The rearrangement links TRBV19 to TRBJ1-1, with D maybe TRBD1 (5 bases). From germline, CDR1 is LNHDA and CDR2 SQIVND (reference sequence). The CDR3 has 13 amino acids. Trimming shortened V by 4 bases and J by 1 base, and 7 bases separated the two germline ends. The CDR3 DNA sequence: TGTGCCAGTAGTAAACAGGCGAACACTGAAGCTTTCTTT. Residues: CASSKQANTEAFF.

The rearrangement joins TRBV7-8 to TRBJ2-1, with 8 bases matching TRBD1. The CDR3 contains 15 residues. With V trimmed by 5 bases and J by 5 bases, 8 bases remained unmatched. Germline assignment: CDR1 SGHVS and CDR2 FQNEAQ. The CDR3 nucleotides read TGTGCCAGCAGCCCTTACAGGGGGGACAACAATGAGCAGTTCTTC. Protein product: CASSPYRGDNNEQFF.

The gene calls are TRBV19 and TRBJ1-5; 8 positions match TRBD1. V was pared by 5 bases and J by 11 bases, with 11 bases of the junction left unmatched. Per the germline V gene, CDR1 is LNHDA and CDR2 is SQIVND (reference sequence). This CDR3 is built from 14 residues. In DNA, the CDR3 is TGTGCCAGTAGTCCACGGACAGGGCTGGGAGCCCAGCATTTT. Residues: CASSPRTGLGAQHF.

The J gene is TRBJ2-1, the V gene TRBV28; TRBD2 matches at 13 bases. J was trimmed by 8 bases and V by 10 bases; bases with no gene match: 8. The CDR3 extends over 14 amino acids. Germline V gene data show CDR1 as MDHEN and CDR2 as SYDVKM. The CDR3 protein is CATKRTSGSYEQFF. DNA for the CDR3: TGTGCCACAAAGAGGACTAGCGGGAGTTATGAGCAGTTCTTC.